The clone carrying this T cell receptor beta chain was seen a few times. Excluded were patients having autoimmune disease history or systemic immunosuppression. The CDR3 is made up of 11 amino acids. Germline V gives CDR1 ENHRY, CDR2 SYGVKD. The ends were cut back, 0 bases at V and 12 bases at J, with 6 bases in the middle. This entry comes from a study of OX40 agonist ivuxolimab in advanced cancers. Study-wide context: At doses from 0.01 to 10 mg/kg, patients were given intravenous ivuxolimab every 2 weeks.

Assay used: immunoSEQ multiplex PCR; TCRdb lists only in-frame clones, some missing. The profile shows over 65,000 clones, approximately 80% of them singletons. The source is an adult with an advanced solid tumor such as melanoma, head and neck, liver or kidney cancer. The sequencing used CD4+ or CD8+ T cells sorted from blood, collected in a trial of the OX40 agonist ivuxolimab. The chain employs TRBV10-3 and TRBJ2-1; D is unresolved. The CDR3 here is CAISESTVQFF. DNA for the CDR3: TGTGCCATCAGTGAGTCGACGGTGCAGTTCTTC.